This T cell receptor (beta chain) was retrieved from a study of blood T cell repertoires in COVID-19. Assay used: immunoSEQ multiplex PCR; TCRdb lists only in-frame clones, some missing. The sample lists 65,000 to 95,000 clones; 70% to 75% were seen once. Germline values: CDR1 MDHEN, CDR2 SYDVKM. The CDR3 is 15 amino acids. Trimming cost V 4 bases and J 7 bases; bases outside gene matches: 8. This sequence joins TRBV28 and TRBJ1-4, with 8 bases identical to TRBD1. The TCR sequence derives from a man aged 45-65 years with active or convalescent COVID-19. Sequencing was performed on peripheral blood. The CDR3 reads CASSSPGGGGEKLFF. CDR3 DNA: TGTGCCAGCAGTTCGCCAGGGGGCGGGGGTGAAAAACTGTTTTTT.